A single sample is the source of the 2 T cell receptor beta chains below, sequenced in a study of PD-1 blockade in classical Hodgkin lymphoma. Time point meaning: newly diagnosed, previously untreated cHL patient sample. CD8+ T cell isolation from thawed PBMCs was performed by magnetic negative selection. Sequenced by immunoSEQ multiplex PCR; TCRdb stores in-frame clones only, minus some. The data show 15,000 or so clones, approximately 90% seen once. The sample comprised CD8+ T cells from blood. These TCRs come from a human donor with classical Hodgkin lymphoma.

This rearrangement joins TRBV5-1 to TRBJ2-7; TRBD1 might be the D (5 bases). Looked up from germline, CDR1 is SGHRS and CDR2 is YFSETQ. The CDR3 totals 14 residues. V gave up 2 bases and J gave up 6 bases, with 15 bases separating them. The CDR3 reads CASSFIIGATEQYF. DNA of the CDR3: TGCGCCAGCAGCTTCATAATAGGGGCTACCGAGCAGTACTTC.

The rearrangement joins TRBV5-1 to TRBJ2-6, with D possibly TRBD1 on 5 matching bases. The CDR3 length is 17 residues. V lost 4 bases and J lost 0, with 14 bases in between. Germline V gene data show CDR1 as SGHRS and CDR2 as YFSETQ. The CDR3 nucleotides are TGCGCCAGCAGCCCCCGGAAAGGGGCCTCTGGGGCCAACGTCCTGACTTTC. Encoded protein: CASSPRKGASGANVLTF.